This TCR beta chain was recovered during a study of T-cell reconstitution after alpha-beta-depleted transplantation in children. Germline-derived CDR1 and CDR2 are LGHDT and YNNKEL (reference sequence). The V and J ends lost 2 bases and 0 bases respectively, with 10 bases between them. CDR3 length equals 15 residues. Unique molecular identifiers were used in preparing the TCRbeta library. TCRdb reprocessed the PCR reads via MiXCR and lists one record per CDR3 protein. The sample holds over 550,000 distinct CDR3 sequences, under 12% seen once. The clonotype originates from a human donor who donated a stem cell graft to a child with acute myeloid leukemia. The chain combines TRBV3-1 with TRBJ1-1, with D unresolved. The sample consisted of PBMCs from the stem cell graft donor, taken from the stem cell graft. CDR3 region: CASSQMPAVNTEAFF. The CDR3 region has the DNA TGTGCCAGCAGCCAAATGCCGGCCGTGAACACTGAAGCTTTCTTT.